The 19 T cell receptor beta chains given below trace back to one sample, sequenced in a study of glioma-infiltrating T cells listed by TCRdb under 2016. Sequenced using an Illumina MiSeq. The iRepertoire nested amplicon-rescue multiplex PCR (arm-PCR) platform was used to amplify TCR alpha and beta CDR3 regions from RNA. TCRdb's own reprocessing of the public reads used fastp at Q25 and MiXCR and kept productive beta chains. CDR3 protein sequences are deduplicated, and each keeps its most common genes and DNA. Across this sample there are around 44,000 distinct CDR3 sequences, with approximately 20% seen only once. Roughly 6.8% of the sample comes from the top ten. Sequencing was done on a sample of glioma tissue, nonneoplastic brain tissue, or PBMCs (not recorded which). All receptors derive from a human donor with low-grade glioma or glioblastoma, undergoing nonglioma brain surgery, or in good health (not recorded which).

This clonotype was found many times. DNA of the CDR3: TGTGCCAGCCGGGACAAAGGATGGACTGAAGCTTTCTTT. It yields the protein CASRDKGWTEAFF. The V call is TRBV27, the J call TRBJ1-1, with D perhaps matching TRBD1 (6 bases). The CDR3 spans 13 residues. Germline-derived CDR1 and CDR2 are MNHEY and SMNVEV (reference sequence). Deletions cut 8 bases from V and 5 bases from J, with 15 bases between.

This clonotype was detected many times. V gene TRBV18 combines with J gene TRBJ2-1; TRBD2 matches at 14 bases. CDR1 is KGHSH and CDR2 is LQKENI in the germline V gene. This CDR3 region has 20 residues. The V and J ends lost 4 bases and 4 bases, in that order; junction bases with no gene match: 15. CDR3 DNA: TGTGCCAGCTCACATCGGACTAGCGGGAGGAATACAGGGACGTACAATGAGCAGTTCTTC. It encodes CASSHRTSGRNTGTYNEQFF. The full variable domain, with the rest looked up from reference TRBV18 and TRBJ2-1, is NAGVMQNPRHLVRRRGQEARLRCSPMKGHSHVYWYRQLPEEGLKFMVYLQKENIIDESGMPKERFSAEFPKEGPSILRIQQVVRGDSAAYFCASSHRTSGRNTGTYNEQFFGPGTRLTVL.

This sequence joins TRBV9 and TRBJ2-1; TRBD1 might be the D (5 bases). The CDR3 loop spans 15 amino acids. Germline loops: CDR1 SGDLS, CDR2 YYNGEE. V lost 3 bases to trimming and J lost 7 bases, with 17 bases between them. The DNA of the CDR3 is TGTGCCAGCAGCGCAGGGTACTCCCCCGGGAATGAGCAGTTCTTC. Residues: CASSAGYSPGNEQFF.

This clonotype was counted at least ten times. The rearrangement joins TRBV6-1 to TRBJ2-3; TRBD2 matches 10 bases. CDR3 length: 14 amino acids. Losses at the gene ends were 8 bases for V and 2 bases for J; bases not matched to a gene: 4. CDR1 and CDR2 (germline): MNHNS, SASEGT. CDR3 residues: CASGGLADTDTQYF. CDR3 DNA sequence: TGTGCCAGCGGAGGACTAGCGGACACAGATACGCAGTATTTT.

The rearrangement links TRBV9 to TRBJ1-6; no firm D call. The CDR3 spans 15 residues. Germline loops: CDR1 SGDLS, CDR2 YYNGEE. The V end was cut by 0 bases, the J end by 3 bases, with 7 bases between. This chain's CDR3 is CASSVEEGYNSPLHF. CDR3 DNA: TGTGCCAGCAGCGTAGAGGAAGGCTATAATTCACCCCTCCACTTT. Looking up the rest from reference TRBV9 and TRBJ1-6 gives the full variable domain: DSGVTQTPKHLITATGQRVTLRCSPRSGDLSVYWYQQSLDQGLQFLIQYYNGEERAKGNILERFSAQQFPDLHSELNLSSLELGDSALYFCASSVEEGYNSPLHFGNGTRLTVT.

This clonotype was seen ten or more times. This rearrangement joins TRBV28 to TRBJ1-2, with TRBD1 matching over 7 bases. V was clipped by 6 bases and J by 4 bases; unmatched bases: 8. CDR3 size: 14 residues. Germline values: CDR1 MDHEN, CDR2 SYDVKM. CDR3 loop: CASRPRQGGYGYTF. In nucleotides, the CDR3 is TGTGCCAGCAGACCCCGACAGGGCGGCTATGGCTACACCTTC.

This clonotype has a handful of counts. This rearrangement joins TRBV3-1 to TRBJ2-5; 9 bases are shared with TRBD2. The germline V gene has CDR1 LGHDT and CDR2 YNNKEL (reference sequence). The CDR3 totals 17 residues. V shed 4 bases, J shed 5 bases, and the junction held 14 bases outside the gene matches. The DNA of the CDR3 is TGTGCCAGCAGCCCCACCCGTAAGCGGGGGGCCGGCGAGACCCAGTACTTC. Translating it yields CASSPTRKRGAGETQYF.

As regards this clonotype: This clone may be a read error of a much larger clone one base away. V gene TRBV3-1 combines with J gene TRBJ1-2; D is ambiguous. Germline V CDR1 and CDR2: LGHDT, YNNKEL (reference sequence). The CDR3 has 15 residues. The CDR3 reads CASSQDATANYSYTF. CDR3 nucleotide sequence: TGTGCCAGCAGCCAAGATGCAACGGCCAACTATAGCTACACCTTC.

V gene TRBV4-2 combines with J gene TRBJ2-1; TRBD2 matches at 7 bases. The germline CDR1 and CDR2 sequences are LGHNA and YNFKEQ. The CDR3 is 17 residues long. J lost 2 bases, V lost 0 bases, and 7 bases had no gene match. Here the CDR3 reads CASSQEDAGVTYNEQFF. CDR3 nucleotide sequence: TGTGCCAGCAGCCAAGAAGACGCGGGGGTAACCTACAATGAGCAGTTCTTC.

This clonotype has just a few counts. The chain carries TRBV9 and TRBJ2-5, with a weak D call TRBD2 (6 bases). The CDR3 consists of 14 residues. Germline assignment: CDR1 SGDLS and CDR2 YYNGEE. V was trimmed by 4 bases and J by 1 base, leaving 11 bases between them. The CDR3, as DNA: TGTGCCAGCAGCCTATCGGGACTCCAAGAGACCCAGTACTTC. It translates to CASSLSGLQETQYF.

This clonotype was seen repeatedly, ten times or more. V and J are TRBV7-9 and TRBJ1-1; D remains ambiguous. This CDR3 is 12 amino acids long. Deletions cut 2 bases from V and 6 bases from J, with 7 bases between. Germline assignment: CDR1 SEHNR and CDR2 FQNEAQ (reference sequence). CDR3 nucleotides: TGTGCCAGCAGCTTATTGCAGCCTGAAGCTTTCTTT. It is translated as CASSLLQPEAFF.

This clonotype has a count of ten or more. The V gene is TRBV12-3 or TRBV12-4, the J gene TRBJ2-3; D possibly corresponds to TRBD2 (5 bases). The length of the CDR3 is 15 residues. Trimming cost V 1 base and J 0 bases, with 8 bases left between them. The CDR3 DNA sequence: TGTGCCAGCAGTTTAGATAGCGTGAGCACAGATACGCAGTATTTT. It encodes CASSLDSVSTDTQYF.

V gene TRBV5-6 combines with J gene TRBJ1-2; TRBD1 agrees at 8 bases. Per germline, CDR1 SGHDT and CDR2 YYEEEE. The CDR3 consists of 16 residues. With V trimmed by 0 bases and J by 4 bases, 8 bases remained unmatched. The DNA for the CDR3 is TGTGCCAGCAGCTTGGTGGCGACAGGGGCGCCCTATGGCTACACCTTC. Encoded protein: CASSLVATGAPYGYTF.

This clonotype was seen ten or more times. The chain joins TRBV19 to TRBJ2-1; TRBD2 agrees at 8 bases. The CDR3 extends over 14 amino acids. V shed 5 bases, J shed 6 bases, and the junction held 6 bases outside the gene matches. From germline, CDR1 is LNHDA and CDR2 SQIVND (reference sequence). The CDR3 loop is CASSPRTSTNEQFF. The CDR3 region has the DNA TGTGCCAGTAGTCCTCGGACTAGCACCAATGAGCAGTTCTTC.

This clonotype was seen many times. The chain carries TRBV7-2 and TRBJ2-2; no clear D. Trimming removed 1 base at V and 3 bases at J, with 0 bases between. The CDR3 covers 12 residues. In germline, CDR1 is SGHTA, CDR2 FQGNSA. CDR3 protein: CASSLDTGELFF. Written as DNA, the CDR3 is TGTGCCAGCAGCTTAGACACCGGGGAGCTGTTTTTT.

This clonotype was detected many times. The V call is TRBV4-3, the J call TRBJ2-3, with D possibly being TRBD1 (5 bases). The CDR3 is 15 amino acids. With 1 base removed from V and 0 bases from J, the gap between germline ends came to 8 bases. Germline loops: CDR1 LGHNA, CDR2 YSLEER. The CDR3 sequence: CASSQGQGSTDTQYF. DNA of the CDR3: TGCGCCAGCAGCCAAGGGCAGGGAAGCACAGATACGCAGTATTTT.

This clonotype came up many times. The chain recombines TRBV27 with TRBJ2-1; the match to TRBD1 covers 7 bases. The ends lost 6 bases at V and 11 bases at J; junction bases unmatched: 10. Germline values: CDR1 MNHEY, CDR2 SMNVEV (reference sequence). This CDR3 comprises 13 residues. The CDR3 DNA sequence: TGTGCCAGCAGGAGACAGGGCTCCCCCAAGCAGTTCTTC. Its translation: CASRRQGSPKQFF.

This clonotype has ten or more counts. The CDR3: CASSIYRDTQYF. The CDR3 DNA follows: TGTGCCAGTAGTATTTACAGAGATACGCAGTATTTT. The rearrangement uses TRBV19 and TRBJ2-3; the D is unclear. Germline V gene lookup returns CDR1 LNHDA and CDR2 SQIVND (reference sequence). Trimming cost V 3 bases and J 5 bases, with 6 bases left between them. CDR3 size: 12 residues.

The chain has TRBV29-1 and TRBJ2-2, with D possibly being TRBD2 (6 bases). Germline values: CDR1 SQVTM, CDR2 ANQGSEA. With 4 bases removed from V and 5 bases from J, the gap between germline ends came to 14 bases. The CDR3 spans 14 residues. As DNA, the CDR3 is TGCAGCGTTGGGGGACTTTGGGGAACCGGGGAGCTGTTTTTT. Its translation is CSVGGLWGTGELFF.